This entry features one TCR beta chain sequence. Its target is not known. The protocol was immunoSEQ multiplex PCR, while the TCRdb copy is restricted to in-frame clones and leaves out a portion. This sample has tens of thousands of clones, with approximately 90% found just once. This record comes from a study of cytotoxic CD8 clonotypes in ibrutinib-treated CLL. Study details: Samples averaged roughly 260,000 productive templates and 94,082 productive rearrangements.

In germline, CDR1 is KGHSH, CDR2 LQKENI. V was pared by 3 bases and J by 6 bases, with 14 bases between. This CDR3 has 15 residues. Broader study findings: Clonality measured at baseline exceeded age-matched healthy donors, tracking circulating CD8+ T-cell counts.

The chain joins TRBV18 to TRBJ2-2; D is possibly TRBD1 or TRBD2 (6 bases each). Source: PBMCs, taken after 12 months of ibrutinib treatment. The receptor was derived from a human donor with chronic lymphocytic leukemia. DNA of the CDR3: TGTGCCAGCTCACCCCAACAGGGAGGTCCCGGGGAGCTGTTTTTT. Translated, it gives CASSPQQGGPGELFF.